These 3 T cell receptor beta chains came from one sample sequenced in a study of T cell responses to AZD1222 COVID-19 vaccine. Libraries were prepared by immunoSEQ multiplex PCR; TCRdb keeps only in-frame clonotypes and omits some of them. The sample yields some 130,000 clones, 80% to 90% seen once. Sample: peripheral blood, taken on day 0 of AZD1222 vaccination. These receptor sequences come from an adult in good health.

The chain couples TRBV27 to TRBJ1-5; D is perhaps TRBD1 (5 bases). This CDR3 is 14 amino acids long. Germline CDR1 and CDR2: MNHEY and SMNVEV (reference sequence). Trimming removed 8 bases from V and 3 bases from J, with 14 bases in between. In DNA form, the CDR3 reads TGTGCCAGCTCAGGGTTGGGGCCCAATCAGCCCCAGCATTTT. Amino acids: CASSGLGPNQPQHF.

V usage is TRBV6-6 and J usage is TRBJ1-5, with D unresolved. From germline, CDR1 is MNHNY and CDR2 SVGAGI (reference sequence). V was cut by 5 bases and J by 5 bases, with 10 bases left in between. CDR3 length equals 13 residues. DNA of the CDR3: TGTGCCAGCAGTGGGATTATGGATCAGCCCCAGCATTTT. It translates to CASSGIMDQPQHF.

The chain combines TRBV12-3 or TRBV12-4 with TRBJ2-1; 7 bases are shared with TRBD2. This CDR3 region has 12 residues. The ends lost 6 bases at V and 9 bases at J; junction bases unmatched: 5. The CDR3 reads CASSRLAGEQFF. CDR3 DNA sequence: TGTGCCAGCAGCCGACTAGCCGGTGAGCAGTTCTTC.